This TCR beta chain was sequenced for a study of T cells in Graves' hyperthyroidism and ophthalmopathy. This clonotype was counted at least ten times. CDR1 is SNHLY and CDR2 is FYNNEI in the germline V gene. CDR3 size: 13 residues. V was shortened by 4 bases and J by 4 bases, with 10 bases between the two germline ends. From RNA transcripts, TCR beta CDR3 regions were amplified. When the TCR CDR3 underwent first-round RT-PCR, the HTBI primer set was used. One entry per CDR3 protein results from TCRdb running MiXCR on the multiplex PCR reads. The table shows about 380,000 distinct CDR3 sequences, with approximately 13% occurring only once.

The chain couples TRBV2 to TRBJ1-2; unclear D gene. The origin of this receptor is a man younger than 40 with Graves' hyperthyroidism that later progressed to Graves' ophthalmopathy. The sample was blood. CDR3 sequence: CASSGWVGYGYTF. In nucleotides, the CDR3 is TGTGCCAGCAGTGGGTGGGTGGGCTATGGCTACACCTTC. The variable domain in full, completed from reference TRBV2 and TRBJ1-2, reads EPEVTQTPSHQVTQMGQEVILRCVPISNHLYFYWYRQILGQKVEFLVSFYNNEISEKSEIFDDQFSVERPDGSNFTLKIRSTKLEDSAMYFCASSGWVGYGYTFGSGTRLTVV.